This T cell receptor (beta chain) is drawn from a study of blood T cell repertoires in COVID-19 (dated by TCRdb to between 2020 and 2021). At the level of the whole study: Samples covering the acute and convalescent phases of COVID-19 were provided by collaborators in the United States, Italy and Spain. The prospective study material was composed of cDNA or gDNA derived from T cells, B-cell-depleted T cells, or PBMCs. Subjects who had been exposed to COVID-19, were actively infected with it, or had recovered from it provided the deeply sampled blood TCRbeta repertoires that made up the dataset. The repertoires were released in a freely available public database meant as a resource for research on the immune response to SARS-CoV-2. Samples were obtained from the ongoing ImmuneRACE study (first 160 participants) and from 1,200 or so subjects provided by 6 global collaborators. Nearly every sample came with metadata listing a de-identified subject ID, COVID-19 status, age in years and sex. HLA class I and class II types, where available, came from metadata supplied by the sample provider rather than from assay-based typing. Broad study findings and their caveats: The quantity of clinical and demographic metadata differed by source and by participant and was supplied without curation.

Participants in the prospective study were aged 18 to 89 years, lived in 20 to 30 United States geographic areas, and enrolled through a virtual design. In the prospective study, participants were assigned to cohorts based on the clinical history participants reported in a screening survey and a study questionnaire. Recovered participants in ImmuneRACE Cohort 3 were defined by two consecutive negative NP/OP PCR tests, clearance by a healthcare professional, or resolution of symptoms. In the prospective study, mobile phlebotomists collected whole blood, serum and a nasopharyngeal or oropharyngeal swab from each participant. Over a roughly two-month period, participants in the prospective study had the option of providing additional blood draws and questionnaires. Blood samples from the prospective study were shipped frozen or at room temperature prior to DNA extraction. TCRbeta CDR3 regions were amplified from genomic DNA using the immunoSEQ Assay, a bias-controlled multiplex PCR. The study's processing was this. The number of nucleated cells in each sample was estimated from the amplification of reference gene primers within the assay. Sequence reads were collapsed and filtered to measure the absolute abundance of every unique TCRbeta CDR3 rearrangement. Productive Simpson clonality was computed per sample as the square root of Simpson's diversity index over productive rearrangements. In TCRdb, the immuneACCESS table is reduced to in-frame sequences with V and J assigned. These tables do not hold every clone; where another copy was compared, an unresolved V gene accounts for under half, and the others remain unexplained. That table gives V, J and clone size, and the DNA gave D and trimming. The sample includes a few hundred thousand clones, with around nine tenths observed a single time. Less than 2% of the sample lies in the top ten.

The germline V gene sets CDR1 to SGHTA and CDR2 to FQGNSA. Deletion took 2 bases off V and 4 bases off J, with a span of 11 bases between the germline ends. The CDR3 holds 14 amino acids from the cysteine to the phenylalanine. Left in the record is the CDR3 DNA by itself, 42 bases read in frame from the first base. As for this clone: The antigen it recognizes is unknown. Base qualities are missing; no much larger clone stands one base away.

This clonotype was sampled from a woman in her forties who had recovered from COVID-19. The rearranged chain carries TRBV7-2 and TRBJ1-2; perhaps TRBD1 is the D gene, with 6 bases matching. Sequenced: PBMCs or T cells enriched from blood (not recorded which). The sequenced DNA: TGTGCCAGCAGCTTATCCTCGGACAGCTATGGCTACACCTTC. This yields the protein CASSLSSDSYGYTF. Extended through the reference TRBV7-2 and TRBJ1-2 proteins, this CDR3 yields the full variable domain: GAGVSQSPSNKVTEKGKDVELRCDPISGHTALYWYRQSLGQGLEFLIYFQGNSAPDKSGLPSDRFSAERTGGSVSTLTIQRTQQEDSAVYLCASSLSSDSYGYTFGSGTRLTVV.